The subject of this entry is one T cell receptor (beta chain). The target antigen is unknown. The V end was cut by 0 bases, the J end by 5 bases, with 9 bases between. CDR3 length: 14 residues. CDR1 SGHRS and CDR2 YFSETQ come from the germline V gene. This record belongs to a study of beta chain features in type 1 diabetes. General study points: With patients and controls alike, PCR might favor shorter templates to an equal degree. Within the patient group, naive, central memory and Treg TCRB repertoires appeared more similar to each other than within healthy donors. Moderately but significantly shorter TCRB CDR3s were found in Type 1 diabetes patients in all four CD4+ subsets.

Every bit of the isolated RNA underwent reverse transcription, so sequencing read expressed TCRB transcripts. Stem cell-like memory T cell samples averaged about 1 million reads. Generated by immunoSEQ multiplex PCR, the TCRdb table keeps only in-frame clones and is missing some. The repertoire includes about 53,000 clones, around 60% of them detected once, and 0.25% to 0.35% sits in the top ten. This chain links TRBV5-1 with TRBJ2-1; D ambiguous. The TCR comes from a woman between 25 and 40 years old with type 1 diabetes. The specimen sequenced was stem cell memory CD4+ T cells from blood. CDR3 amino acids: CASSLGASNNEQFF. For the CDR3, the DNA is TGCGCCAGCAGCTTGGGGGCCTCAAACAATGAGCAGTTCTTC. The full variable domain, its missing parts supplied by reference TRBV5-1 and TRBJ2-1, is KAGVTQTPRYLIKTRGQQVTLSCSPISGHRSVSWYQQTPGQGLQFLFEYFSETQRNKGNFPGRFSGRQFSNSRSEMNVSTLELGDSALYLCASSLGASNNEQFFGPGTRLTVL.